Presented here are 2 T cell receptor beta chains from one specimen sequenced in a study of blood T cell repertoires in COVID-19. This table comes from immunoSEQ multiplex PCR, and its TCRdb copy is limited to in-frame clones, with some not included. The repertoire holds approximately 300,000 clones, with 90% as singletons. The specimen was PBMCs or T cells enriched from blood (not recorded which). These receptors were taken from a woman aged 25 to 45 who had been exposed to COVID-19.

V and J are TRBV5-6 and TRBJ1-6, with 9 positions matching TRBD1. Germline V CDR1 and CDR2: SGHDT, YYEEEE. This CDR3 has 16 amino acids. J was trimmed by 10 bases and V by 2 bases; bases with no gene match: 10. CDR3 in DNA: TGTGCCAGCAGCTTCGTAGGGACAGGGTCAGGCTCACCCCTCCACTTT. Its protein is CASSFVGTGSGSPLHF. The full variable domain, its missing parts supplied by reference TRBV5-6 and TRBJ1-6, is DAGVTQSPTHLIKTRGQQVTLRCSPKSGHDTVSWYQQALGQGPQFIFQYYEEEERQRGNFPDRFSGHQFPNYSSELNVNALLLGDSALYLCASSFVGTGSGSPLHFGNGTRLTVT.

V usage is TRBV19 and J usage is TRBJ1-2; a weak D match, TRBD1 (5 bases). CDR1 LNHDA and CDR2 SQIVND come from the germline V gene (reference sequence). Trimming took 8 bases from V and 5 from J, leaving 9 bases between them. The CDR3 covers 11 residues. In DNA, the CDR3 is TGTGCCAGTTCCAAGGGGTATGGCTACACCTTC. Its protein is CASSKGYGYTF.